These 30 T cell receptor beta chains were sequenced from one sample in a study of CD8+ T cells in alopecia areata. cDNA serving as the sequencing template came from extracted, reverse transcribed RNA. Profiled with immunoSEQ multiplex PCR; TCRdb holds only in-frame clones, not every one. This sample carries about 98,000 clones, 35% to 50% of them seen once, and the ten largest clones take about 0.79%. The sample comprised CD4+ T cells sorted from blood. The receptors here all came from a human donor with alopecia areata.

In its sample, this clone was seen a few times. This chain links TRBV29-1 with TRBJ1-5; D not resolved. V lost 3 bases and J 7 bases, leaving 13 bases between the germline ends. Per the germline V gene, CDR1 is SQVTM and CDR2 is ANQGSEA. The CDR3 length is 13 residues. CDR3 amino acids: CSVELGSKQPQHF. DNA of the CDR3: TGCAGCGTTGAGCTAGGCAGTAAGCAGCCCCAGCATTTT.

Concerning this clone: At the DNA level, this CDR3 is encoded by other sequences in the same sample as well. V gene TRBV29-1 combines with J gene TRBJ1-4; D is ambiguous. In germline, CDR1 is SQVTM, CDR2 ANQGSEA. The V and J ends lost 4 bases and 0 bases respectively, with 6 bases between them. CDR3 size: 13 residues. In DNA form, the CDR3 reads TGCAGCGTTGGGGTAGCAACTAATGAAAAACTGTTTTTT. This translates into CSVGVATNEKLFF.

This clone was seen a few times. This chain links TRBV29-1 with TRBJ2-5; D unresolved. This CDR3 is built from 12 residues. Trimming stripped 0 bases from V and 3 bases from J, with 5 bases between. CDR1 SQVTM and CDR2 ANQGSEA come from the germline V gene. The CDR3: CSVEEGKETQYF. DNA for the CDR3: TGCAGCGTTGAAGAGGGGAAAGAGACCCAGTACTTC.

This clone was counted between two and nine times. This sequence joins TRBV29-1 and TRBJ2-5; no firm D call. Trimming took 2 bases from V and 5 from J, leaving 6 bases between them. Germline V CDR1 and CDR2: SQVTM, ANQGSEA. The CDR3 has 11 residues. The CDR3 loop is CSVELWETQYF. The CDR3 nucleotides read TGCAGCGTTGAACTATGGGAGACCCAGTACTTC.

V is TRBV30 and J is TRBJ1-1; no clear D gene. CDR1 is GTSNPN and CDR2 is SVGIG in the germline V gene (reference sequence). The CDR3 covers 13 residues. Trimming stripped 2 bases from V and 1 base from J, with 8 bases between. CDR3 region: CAWSRHPNTEAFF. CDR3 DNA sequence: TGTGCCTGGAGTCGGCACCCGAACACTGAAGCTTTCTTT.

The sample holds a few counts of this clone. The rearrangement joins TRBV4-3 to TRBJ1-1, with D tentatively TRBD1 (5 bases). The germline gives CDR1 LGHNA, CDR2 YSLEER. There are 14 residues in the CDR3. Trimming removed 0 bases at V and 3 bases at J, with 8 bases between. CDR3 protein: CASSQDVGDTEAFF. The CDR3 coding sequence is TGCGCCAGCAGCCAAGATGTAGGGGACACTGAAGCTTTCTTT.

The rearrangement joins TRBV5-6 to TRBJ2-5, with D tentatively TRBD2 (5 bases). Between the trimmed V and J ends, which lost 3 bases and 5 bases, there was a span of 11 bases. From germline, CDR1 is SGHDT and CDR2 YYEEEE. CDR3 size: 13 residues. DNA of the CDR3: TGTGCCAGCAGCTCCGACTGGGAGGAGACCCAGTACTTC. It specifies CASSSDWEETQYF.

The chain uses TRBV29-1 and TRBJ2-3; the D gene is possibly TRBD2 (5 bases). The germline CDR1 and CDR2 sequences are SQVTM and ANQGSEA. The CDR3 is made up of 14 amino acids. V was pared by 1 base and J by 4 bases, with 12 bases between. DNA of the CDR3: TGCAGCGTTGAAGTGCCTCTGAGGGCAGATACGCAGTATTTT. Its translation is CSVEVPLRADTQYF.

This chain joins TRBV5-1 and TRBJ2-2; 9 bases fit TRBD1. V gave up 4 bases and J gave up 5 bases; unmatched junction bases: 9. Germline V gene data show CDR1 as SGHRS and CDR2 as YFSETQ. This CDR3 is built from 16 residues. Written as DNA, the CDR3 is TGCGCCAGCAGCATAGCCGGGACAGGGTATACCGGGGAGCTGTTTTTT. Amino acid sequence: CASSIAGTGYTGELFF.

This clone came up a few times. CDR3 amino acids: CASSLRDAHEQYF. The CDR3 nucleotides are TGTGCCAGCAGTCTCCGGGACGCCCACGAGCAGTACTTC. The chain couples TRBV27 to TRBJ2-7; D could derive from TRBD1 or TRBD2 (5 bases each). The CDR3 totals 13 residues. Trimming removed 5 bases from V and 5 bases from J, with 13 bases in between. The germline V gene has CDR1 MNHEY and CDR2 SMNVEV (reference sequence).

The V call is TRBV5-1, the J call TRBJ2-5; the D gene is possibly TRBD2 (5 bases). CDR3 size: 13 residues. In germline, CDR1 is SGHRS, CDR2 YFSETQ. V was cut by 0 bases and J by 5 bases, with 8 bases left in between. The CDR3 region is CASSLVGEETQYF. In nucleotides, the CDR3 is TGCGCCAGCAGCTTGGTTGGGGAGGAGACCCAGTACTTC.

DNA of the CDR3: TGCAGCGTTCTGGTGACAAATTATGGCTACACCTTC. This encodes CSVLVTNYGYTF. The chain is built from TRBV29-1 and TRBJ1-2; D gene ambiguous. The V gene lost 5 bases and the J gene lost 5 bases, with 12 bases spanning the gap. In germline, CDR1 is SQVTM, CDR2 ANQGSEA. This CDR3 region has 12 residues.

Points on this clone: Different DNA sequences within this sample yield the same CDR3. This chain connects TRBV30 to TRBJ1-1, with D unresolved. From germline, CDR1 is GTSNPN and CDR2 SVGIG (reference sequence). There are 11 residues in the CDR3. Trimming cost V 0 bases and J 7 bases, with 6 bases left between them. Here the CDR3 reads CAWSVGVEAFF. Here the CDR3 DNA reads TGTGCCTGGAGTGTTGGTGTTGAAGCTTTCTTT.

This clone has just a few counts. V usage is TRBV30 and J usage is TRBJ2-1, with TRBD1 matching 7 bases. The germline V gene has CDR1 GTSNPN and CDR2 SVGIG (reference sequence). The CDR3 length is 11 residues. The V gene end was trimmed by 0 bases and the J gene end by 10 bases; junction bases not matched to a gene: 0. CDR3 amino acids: CAWSVTGEQFF. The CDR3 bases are TGTGCCTGGAGTGTGACAGGGGAGCAGTTCTTC.

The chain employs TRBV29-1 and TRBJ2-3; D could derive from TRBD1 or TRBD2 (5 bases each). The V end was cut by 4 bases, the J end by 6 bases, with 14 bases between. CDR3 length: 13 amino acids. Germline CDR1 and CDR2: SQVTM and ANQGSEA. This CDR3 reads CSVVGASGDTQYF. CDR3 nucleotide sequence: TGCAGCGTTGTCGGGGCATCCGGGGATACGCAGTATTTT.

The CDR3 protein is CAWSRDTIGQETQYF. In DNA form, the CDR3 reads TGTGCCTGGAGCCGGGACACCATAGGACAAGAGACCCAGTACTTC. V usage is TRBV30 and J usage is TRBJ2-5; D possibly corresponds to TRBD1 (6 bases). The CDR3 loop spans 15 amino acids. Germline V gives CDR1 GTSNPN, CDR2 SVGIG (reference sequence). Trimming shortened V by 3 bases and J by 2 bases, and 16 bases separated the two germline ends.

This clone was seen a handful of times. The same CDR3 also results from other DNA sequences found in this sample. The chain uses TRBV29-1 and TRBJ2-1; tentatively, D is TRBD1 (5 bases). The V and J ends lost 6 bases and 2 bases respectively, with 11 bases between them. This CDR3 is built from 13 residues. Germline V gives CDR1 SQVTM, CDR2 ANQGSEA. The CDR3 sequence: CSVAGRAYNEQFF. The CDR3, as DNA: TGCAGCGTGGCCGGCAGGGCCTACAATGAGCAGTTCTTC.

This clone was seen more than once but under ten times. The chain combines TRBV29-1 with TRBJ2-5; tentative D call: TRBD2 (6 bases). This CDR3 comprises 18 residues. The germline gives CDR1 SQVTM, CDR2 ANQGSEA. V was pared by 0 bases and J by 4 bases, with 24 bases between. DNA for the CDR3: TGCAGCGTTGAAGATCGCTATTCAGAGGAGGGAGTAGCAGAGACCCAGTACTTC. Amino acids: CSVEDRYSEEGVAETQYF.

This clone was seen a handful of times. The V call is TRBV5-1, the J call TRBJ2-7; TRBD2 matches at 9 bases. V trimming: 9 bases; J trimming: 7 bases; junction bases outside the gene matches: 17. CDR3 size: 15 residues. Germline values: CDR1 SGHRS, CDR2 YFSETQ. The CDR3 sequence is CATGPDSGGPREQYF. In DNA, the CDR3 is TGCGCCACCGGTCCTGATAGCGGGGGACCGAGGGAGCAGTACTTC.

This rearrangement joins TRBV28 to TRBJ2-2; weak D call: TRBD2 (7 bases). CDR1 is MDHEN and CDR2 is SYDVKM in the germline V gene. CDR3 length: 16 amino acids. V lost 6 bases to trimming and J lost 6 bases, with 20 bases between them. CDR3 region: CASRPDRTGGAGELFF. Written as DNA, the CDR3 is TGTGCCAGCAGACCCGACAGGACGGGAGGAGCCGGGGAGCTGTTTTTT. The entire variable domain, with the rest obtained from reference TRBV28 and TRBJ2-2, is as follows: DVKVTQSSRYLVKRTGEKVFLECVQDMDHENMFWYRQDPGLGLRLIYFSYDVKMKEKGDIPEGYSVSREKKERFSLILESASTNQTSMYLCASRPDRTGGAGELFFGEGSRLTVL.

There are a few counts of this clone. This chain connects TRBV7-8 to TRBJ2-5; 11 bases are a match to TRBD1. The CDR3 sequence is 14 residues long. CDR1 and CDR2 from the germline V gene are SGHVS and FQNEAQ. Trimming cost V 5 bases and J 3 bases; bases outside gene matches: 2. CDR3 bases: TGTGCCAGCAGCACGGGACAGGGGGAAGAGACCCAGTACTTC. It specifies CASSTGQGEETQYF.

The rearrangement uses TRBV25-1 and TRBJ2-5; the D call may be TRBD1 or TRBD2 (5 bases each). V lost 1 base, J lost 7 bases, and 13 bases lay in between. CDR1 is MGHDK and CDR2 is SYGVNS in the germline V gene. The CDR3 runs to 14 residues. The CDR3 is CASSESGTLGTQYF. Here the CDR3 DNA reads TGTGCCAGCAGTGAATCTGGGACCCTAGGGACCCAGTACTTC.

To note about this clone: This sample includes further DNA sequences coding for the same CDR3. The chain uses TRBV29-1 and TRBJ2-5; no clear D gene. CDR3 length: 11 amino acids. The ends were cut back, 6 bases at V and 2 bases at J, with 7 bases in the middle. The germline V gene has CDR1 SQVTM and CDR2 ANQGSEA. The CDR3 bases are TGCAGCGTAAACAGACAAGAGACCCAGTACTTC. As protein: CSVNRQETQYF.

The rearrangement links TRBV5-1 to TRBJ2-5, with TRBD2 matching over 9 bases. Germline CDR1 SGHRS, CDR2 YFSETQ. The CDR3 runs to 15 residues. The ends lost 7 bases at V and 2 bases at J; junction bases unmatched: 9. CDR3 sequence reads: CASGTAGGRQETQYF. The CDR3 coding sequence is TGCGCCAGCGGAACCGCGGGGGGGCGACAAGAGACCCAGTACTTC.

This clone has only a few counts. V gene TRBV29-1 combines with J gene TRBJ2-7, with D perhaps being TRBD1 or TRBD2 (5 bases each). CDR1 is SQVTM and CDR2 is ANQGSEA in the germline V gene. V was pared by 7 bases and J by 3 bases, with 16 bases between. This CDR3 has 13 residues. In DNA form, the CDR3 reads TGCAGCGCCAGTTCGGGGCAGGGCTACGAGCAGTACTTC. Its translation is CSASSGQGYEQYF.

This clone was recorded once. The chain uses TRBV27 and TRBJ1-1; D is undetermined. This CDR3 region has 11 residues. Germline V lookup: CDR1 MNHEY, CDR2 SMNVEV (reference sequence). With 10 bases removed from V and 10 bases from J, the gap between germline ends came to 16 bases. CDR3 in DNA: TGTGCCACCTGGAGGGAGGATCGAGCTTTCTTT. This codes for CATWREDRAFF.

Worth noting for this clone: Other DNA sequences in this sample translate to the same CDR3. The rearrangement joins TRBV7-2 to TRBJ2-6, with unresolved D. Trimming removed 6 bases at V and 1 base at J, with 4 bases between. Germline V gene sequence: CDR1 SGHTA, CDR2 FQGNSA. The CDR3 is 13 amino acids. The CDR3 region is CASRDSGANVLTF. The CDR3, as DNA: TGTGCCAGCAGGGATTCTGGGGCCAACGTCCTGACTTTC. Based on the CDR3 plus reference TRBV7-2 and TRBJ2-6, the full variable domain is GAGVSQSPSNKVTEKGKDVELRCDPISGHTALYWYRQSLGQGLEFLIYFQGNSAPDKSGLPSDRFSAERTGGSVSTLTIQRTQQEDSAVYLCASRDSGANVLTFGAGSRLTVL.

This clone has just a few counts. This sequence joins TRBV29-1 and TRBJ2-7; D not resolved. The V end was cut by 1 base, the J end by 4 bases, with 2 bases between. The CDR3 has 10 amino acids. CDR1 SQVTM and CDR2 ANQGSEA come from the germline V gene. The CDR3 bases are TGCAGCGTTGAAGTATACGAGCAGTACTTC. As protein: CSVEVYEQYF.

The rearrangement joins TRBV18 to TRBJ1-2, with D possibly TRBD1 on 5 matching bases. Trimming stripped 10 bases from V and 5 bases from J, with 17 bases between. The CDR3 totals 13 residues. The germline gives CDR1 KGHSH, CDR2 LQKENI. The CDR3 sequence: CATTKQAEYGYTF. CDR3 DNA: TGTGCCACAACCAAACAGGCCGAGTATGGCTACACCTTC.

The CDR3 region is CSVGEGRGQPQHF. The CDR3 DNA follows: TGCAGCGTTGGCGAGGGGAGGGGGCAGCCCCAGCATTTT. V usage is TRBV29-1 and J usage is TRBJ1-5; the D gene is possibly TRBD1 (6 bases). V gave up 4 bases and J gave up 7 bases, with 14 bases separating them. The CDR3 runs 13 residues. CDR1 and CDR2 from the germline V gene are SQVTM and ANQGSEA.